Below, 32 T cell receptor beta chains from the same sample are listed, as sequenced in a study of identical twins. In TCRdb, the 5' RACE reads were re-called with MiXCR into one record per CDR3 protein. This table has approximately 190,000 distinct CDR3 sequences, approximately 15% appearing once. These data also formed part of another study, on T cells expressing NK-cell markers.

Sequencing used CD8+ T cells sorted from blood. The receptors stem from a woman aged 18-29 years in good health.

The V call is TRBV7-2, the J call TRBJ2-3; no definite D call. V was clipped by 2 bases and J by 6 bases, with 6 bases between them. There are 12 residues in the CDR3. The germline gives CDR1 SGHTA, CDR2 FQGNSA. Written as DNA, the CDR3 is TGTGCCAGCAGCTTACAGTGGGATACGCAGTATTTT. Amino acid sequence: CASSLQWDTQYF.

This chain links TRBV19 with TRBJ2-5; D is perhaps TRBD1 or TRBD2 (5 bases each). Germline V gene lookup returns CDR1 LNHDA and CDR2 SQIVND (reference sequence). CDR3 length equals 12 residues. V lost 5 bases and J lost 5, with 9 bases in between. The CDR3 DNA reads TGTGCCAGTAGTGTCAGGGACGAGACCCAGTACTTC. Translated, it gives CASSVRDETQYF.

The chain has TRBV29-1 and TRBJ2-1, with unresolved D. Trimming stripped 6 bases from V and 8 bases from J, with 20 bases between. The germline CDR1 and CDR2 sequences are SQVTM and ANQGSEA. This CDR3 contains 14 residues. CDR3 nucleotides: TGCAGCGTGGATGGCCTGCCGGCGGTCCATGAGCAGTTCTTC. Translating it yields CSVDGLPAVHEQFF.

This clonotype was recorded a few times. The chain recombines TRBV2 with TRBJ1-1; 7 nucleotides match TRBD1. Germline loops: CDR1 SNHLY, CDR2 FYNNEI. This CDR3 is 10 amino acids long. Trimming took 6 bases from V and 10 from J; bases not matched to a gene: 2. The DNA of the CDR3 is TGTGCCAGCAGGGACAGGTCAGCTTTCTTT. It codes for CASRDRSAFF.

The genes are TRBV11-2 and TRBJ2-3; 8 nucleotides align to TRBD2. Germline V gene sequence: CDR1 SGHAT, CDR2 FQNNGV. CDR3 length equals 18 residues. V lost 3 bases, J lost 5 bases, and 16 bases stayed unmatched. For the CDR3, the DNA is TGTGCCAGCAGCTTCCCAAAAGCGGGAGTCGCTCTAGGAGATACGCAGTATTTT. Translation: CASSFPKAGVALGDTQYF.

This clonotype was observed a few times. V is TRBV6-1 and J is TRBJ1-6; D perhaps matches TRBD1 (5 bases). The CDR3 runs 16 residues. V shed 2 bases and J shed 7 bases, with 15 bases lying between them. Germline values: CDR1 MNHNS, CDR2 SASEGT. This CDR3 reads CASSEWVGTRNSPLHF. DNA of the CDR3: TGTGCCAGCAGTGAATGGGTCGGGACGAGGAATTCACCCCTCCACTTT.

The V gene is TRBV12-3 or TRBV12-4, the J gene TRBJ1-1; 8 bases match TRBD1. This CDR3 has 14 residues. The V gene end was trimmed by 7 bases and the J gene end by 1 base; junction bases not matched to a gene: 5. In DNA form, the CDR3 reads TGTGCCAGCATCTTGGGGACAGGGAACACTGAAGCTTTCTTT. It is translated as CASILGTGNTEAFF.

This clonotype was counted once. The CDR3 loop reads CASRPEGLAPDEQFF. Written as DNA, the CDR3 is TGTGCCAGCAGACCCGAGGGACTCGCCCCAGATGAGCAGTTCTTC. The chain is built from TRBV6-2 or TRBV6-3 and TRBJ2-1; tentative D call: TRBD2 (6 bases). The germline V gene has CDR1 MNHEY and CDR2 SVGEGT. The CDR3 covers 15 residues. V was trimmed by 6 bases and J by 8 bases, leaving 20 bases between them.

A few counts support this clonotype. The V call is TRBV2, the J call TRBJ1-2; 7 positions match TRBD1. The V gene's germline CDR1 is SNHLY and CDR2 FYNNEI. The CDR3 is 15 amino acids. V was clipped by 2 bases and J by 3 bases; unmatched bases: 6. In DNA form, the CDR3 reads TGTGCCAGCAGTGAATTGGACAGGACCGACTATGGCTACACCTTC. It specifies CASSELDRTDYGYTF.

The table lists this clonotype with a few counts. The chain joins TRBV29-1 to TRBJ2-4; D not resolved. Germline values: CDR1 SQVTM, CDR2 ANQGSEA. This CDR3 has 13 residues. With 0 bases removed from V and 6 bases from J, the gap between germline ends came to 9 bases. In DNA, the CDR3 is TGCAGCGTTGAAGATCCGGTGATAAACATTCAGTACTTC. Translating gives CSVEDPVINIQYF. The variable domain in full, completed from reference TRBV29-1 and TRBJ2-4, reads SAVISQKPSRDICQRGTSLTIQCQVDSQVTMMFWYRQQPGQSLTLIATANQGSEATYESGFVIDKFPISRPNLTFSTLTVSNMSPEDSSIYLCSVEDPVINIQYFGAGTRLSVL.

There are a few counts of this clonotype. The chain recombines TRBV20-1 with TRBJ2-5, with 10 bases matching TRBD2. V lost 4 bases to trimming and J lost 7 bases; unmatched junction nucleotides: 3. The CDR3 totals 12 residues. Germline loops: CDR1 DFQATT, CDR2 SNEGSKA (reference sequence). The CDR3 DNA is TGCAGTGCTAAACTAGCGGGACGGACCCAGTACTTC. It specifies CSAKLAGRTQYF.

The table lists this clonotype with a few counts. This chain connects TRBV11-2 to TRBJ1-1, with TRBD1 identical over 7 bases. CDR3 size: 13 residues. J gave up 7 bases and V 5 bases, and 7 bases lay outside the gene matches. CDR1 is SGHAT and CDR2 is FQNNGV in the germline V gene. The CDR3 nucleotides are TGTGCCAGCAGCGGAACAGGGGTGGTTGAAGCTTTCTTT. Translation gives CASSGTGVVEAFF.

The chain has TRBV7-9 and TRBJ2-3, with a weak D call TRBD1 (5 bases). The V gene lost 6 bases and the J gene lost 5 bases, with 15 bases spanning the gap. The length of the CDR3 is 14 residues. Looked up from germline, CDR1 is SEHNR and CDR2 is FQNEAQ (reference sequence). The CDR3 DNA reads as TGTGCCAGCAGGCTTTTACTGGGGCGAGATACGCAGTATTTT. Its protein product is CASRLLLGRDTQYF.

This clonotype was detected a few times. V gene TRBV6-1 combines with J gene TRBJ1-1; 7 nucleotides agree with TRBD1. V lost 6 bases and J lost 3; bases outside the gene matches: 10. Germline CDR1 MNHNS, CDR2 SASEGT. The CDR3 covers 15 residues. CDR3 coding DNA: TGTGCCAGCAGCCGCGCCGACAGGGCCGACACTGAAGCTTTCTTT. Encoded protein: CASSRADRADTEAFF.

This clonotype was seen a handful of times. The V gene is TRBV12-3 or TRBV12-4, the J gene TRBJ1-4; D gene ambiguous. The CDR3 covers 11 residues. V lost 4 bases and J 8 bases, leaving 5 bases between the germline ends. CDR3 loop: CASSSTEKLFF. In nucleotides, the CDR3 is TGTGCCAGCAGTTCCACCGAAAAACTGTTTTTT.

There are a few counts of this clonotype. The chain combines TRBV7-9 with TRBJ2-1; D possibly corresponds to TRBD2 (5 bases). Trimming removed 2 bases from V and 3 bases from J, with 8 bases in between. CDR3 length equals 14 residues. The V gene's germline CDR1 is SEHNR and CDR2 FQNEAQ (reference sequence). This CDR3 is CASSLSSLYNEQFF. CDR3 DNA sequence: TGTGCCAGCAGCTTATCTAGCCTCTACAATGAGCAGTTCTTC.

The rearrangement links TRBV7-9 to TRBJ2-7; D perhaps matches TRBD2 (5 bases). CDR3 length: 14 residues. Germline V lookup: CDR1 SEHNR, CDR2 FQNEAQ (reference sequence). V dropped 6 bases and J dropped 1 base, with 13 bases sitting between them. CDR3 coding DNA: TGTGCCAGCAGTTCTGGGAGCTTGTCCTACGAGCAGTACTTC. Translated, it gives CASSSGSLSYEQYF.

The chain combines TRBV5-5 with TRBJ2-7, with 9 bases that match TRBD2. From germline, CDR1 is SGHKS and CDR2 YYEKEE (reference sequence). CDR3 length: 14 amino acids. Losses at the gene ends were 3 bases for V and 2 bases for J; bases not matched to a gene: 3. The CDR3 DNA sequence: TGTGCCAGCAGCTGGTCTAGCGGGACCTACGAGCAGTACTTC. Translating it yields CASSWSSGTYEQYF. The variable domain in full, completed from reference TRBV5-5 and TRBJ2-7, reads DAGVTQSPTHLIKTRGQQVTLRCSPISGHKSVSWYQQVLGQGPQFIFQYYEKEERGRGNFPDRFSARQFPNYSSELNVNALLLGDSALYLCASSWSSGTYEQYFGPGTRLTVT.

This clonotype was seen many times. J is TRBJ2-7 and V is TRBV12-5, with D possibly TRBD1 on 5 matching bases. Looked up from germline, CDR1 is LGHNT and CDR2 is FRNRAP. The CDR3 consists of 13 residues. Trimming stripped 10 bases from V and 4 bases from J, with 17 bases between. CDR3 region: CATEQPGRYEQYF. The CDR3 DNA sequence: TGTGCTACAGAACAACCAGGGCGATACGAGCAGTACTTC.

The chain combines TRBV5-1 with TRBJ2-6; D is undetermined. There are 19 residues in the CDR3. The germline V gene has CDR1 SGHRS and CDR2 YFSETQ. With 3 bases removed from V and 1 base from J, the gap between germline ends came to 20 bases. The CDR3 bases are TGCGCCAGCAGCTCGGTCCGCATAAATGTCGGATCTGGGGCCAACGTCCTGACTTTC. Protein: CASSSVRINVGSGANVLTF.

In this sample, this clonotype turned up a few times. This rearrangement joins TRBV20-1 to TRBJ1-2; 9 bases are shared with TRBD1. CDR1 and CDR2 (germline): DFQATT, SNEGSKA (reference sequence). There are 14 residues in the CDR3. The J segment lost 4 bases and the V segment lost 5 bases, leaving 8 bases of the junction unmatched. The CDR3 DNA is TGCAGTGCTGAACTCATACAGGGGGCCTATGGCTACACCTTC. The encoded protein is CSAELIQGAYGYTF.

V is TRBV2 and J is TRBJ2-5; the D gene is possibly TRBD1 (5 bases). The germline V and J ends were trimmed by 10 bases and 7 bases, with 10 bases remaining between them. The CDR3 consists of 10 residues. CDR1 and CDR2 (germline): SNHLY, FYNNEI. CDR3 DNA sequence: TGTGCCACCAGGGTAGGGACCCAGTACTTC. Amino acid sequence: CATRVGTQYF.

This clonotype occurred many times. The V and J genes are TRBV20-1 and TRBJ2-1; 8 nucleotides align to TRBD2. Germline assignment: CDR1 DFQATT and CDR2 SNEGSKA (reference sequence). The CDR3 contains 15 residues. V gave up 4 bases and J gave up 8 bases; unmatched junction bases: 13. CDR3 in DNA: TGCAGTGCTAAAGAGCGGGGGAGTCGGGTCGATGAGCAGTTCTTC. It encodes CSAKERGSRVDEQFF.

The chain has TRBV7-9 and TRBJ2-7; D is possibly TRBD1 or TRBD2 (5 bases each). CDR1 and CDR2 (germline): SEHNR, FQNEAQ (reference sequence). V was pared by 7 bases and J by 2 bases, with 12 bases between. The CDR3 is made up of 13 amino acids. In DNA, the CDR3 is TGTGCCAGCACTCGGGACGCAGCCTACGAGCAGTACTTC. It is translated as CASTRDAAYEQYF.

The chain carries TRBV15 and TRBJ2-3, with 10 bases identical to TRBD2. This CDR3 has 17 amino acids. CDR1 LNHNV and CDR2 YYDKDF come from the germline V gene (reference sequence). The junction had 9 bases not matched to a gene; V was cut back by 0 bases and J by 6 bases. This CDR3 reads CATSRDSLAGVVDTQYF. CDR3 DNA: TGTGCCACCAGCAGAGATTCCCTAGCGGGAGTCGTGGATACGCAGTATTTT.

CDR3 nucleotide sequence: TGTGCCAGCAGCTTAGTAGGACTTTTCAGCTCCTACGAGCAGTACTTC. This translates into CASSLVGLFSSYEQYF. The V and J genes are TRBV7-9 and TRBJ2-7; D may be TRBD2 (5 bases). V was cut by 1 base and J by 0 bases, with 13 bases left in between. This CDR3 is built from 16 residues. CDR1 and CDR2 from the germline V gene are SEHNR and FQNEAQ (reference sequence).

This clonotype was counted a few times. V usage is TRBV20-1 and J usage is TRBJ1-4; 8 bases fit TRBD1. The CDR3 covers 12 residues. The germline CDR1 and CDR2 sequences are DFQATT and SNEGSKA (reference sequence). With V trimmed by 3 bases and J by 16 bases, 10 bases remained unmatched. The CDR3 is CSASPGTGSPFF. For the CDR3, the DNA is TGCAGTGCTAGTCCCGGGACAGGTTCACCGTTTTTT.

The chain uses TRBV4-3 and TRBJ2-1; no clear D. In germline, CDR1 is LGHNA, CDR2 YSLEER. The CDR3 sequence is 16 residues long. V dropped 3 bases and J dropped 0 bases, with 12 bases sitting between them. CDR3 sequence reads: CASSQSSQSSYNEQFF. CDR3 in DNA: TGCGCCAGCAGCCAGTCCAGCCAGAGCTCCTACAATGAGCAGTTCTTC.

The V gene is TRBV12-3 or TRBV12-4, the J gene TRBJ2-7, with 8 bases fitting TRBD1. Germline trimming cut 6 bases from V and 8 bases from J; bases unmatched to any gene: 6. This CDR3 has 12 amino acids. This CDR3 is CASSPDREKQYF. The CDR3 DNA is TGTGCCAGCAGCCCGGACAGGGAAAAGCAGTACTTC.

The rearrangement uses TRBV3-1 and TRBJ2-7, with a possible D match to TRBD1 (6 bases). CDR1 and CDR2 (germline): LGHDT, YNNKEL (reference sequence). This CDR3 spans 15 amino acids. V lost 3 bases and J lost 5, with 17 bases in between. The CDR3, as DNA: TGTGCCAGCAGCCATCCAACGGCAGGGGACCACGAGCAGTACTTC. As protein: CASSHPTAGDHEQYF.

V is TRBV20-1 and J is TRBJ2-7; 7 bases fit TRBD1. Per the germline V gene, CDR1 is DFQATT and CDR2 is SNEGSKA (reference sequence). This CDR3 has 15 residues. The junction had 6 bases not matched to a gene; V was cut back by 0 bases and J by 1 base. Here the CDR3 reads CSARDGTAHSYEQYF. For the CDR3, the DNA is TGCAGTGCTAGAGATGGGACAGCCCATTCCTACGAGCAGTACTTC.

J is TRBJ2-1 and V is TRBV29-1; 10 bases match TRBD2. The CDR3 has 23 residues. Germline CDR1 and CDR2: SQVTM and ANQGSEA. Losses at the gene ends were 3 bases for V and 4 bases for J; bases not matched to a gene: 30. The CDR3 nucleotides read TGCAGCGTTGAGATTCTAGCGGGAGAAGGTACAATGATCGGCGGGAGAAGGTACAATGAGCAGTTCTTC. Protein: CSVEILAGEGTMIGGRRYNEQFF.